One sample yielded the 3 T cell receptor beta chains listed below, sequenced in a study of T cells in Graves' hyperthyroidism and ophthalmopathy. Amplification yielded TCR beta CDR3 regions, with RNA transcripts as the source. The primer set for the first-round RT-PCR of the TCR CDR3 was HTBI. Via MiXCR, TCRdb re-called the multiplex PCR reads, giving one row per CDR3 protein. The top ten clones hold 35% to 50% of a sample with about 500,000 distinct CDR3 sequences, approximately 49% of them seen once. The sequenced sample consisted of peripheral blood or thyroid tissue (not recorded which). The receptors come from an adult woman with Graves' disease, either hyperthyroidism or ophthalmopathy (not recorded which).

In this sample, this clonotype turned up many times. The V gene is TRBV20-1, the J gene TRBJ1-2, with D unresolved. This CDR3 is built from 8 residues. Trimming took off 8 bases at V and 7 bases at J, with 5 bases between the two ends. CDR1 and CDR2 from the germline V gene are DFQATT and SNEGSKA (reference sequence). The CDR3 loop reads CSSLGYTF. CDR3 sequence (DNA): TGCAGTTCTCTTGGCTACACCTTC.

The sample holds many counts of this clonotype. The genes are TRBV11-2 and TRBJ1-6; no clear D. Germline CDR1 SGHAT, CDR2 FQNNGV. Trimming removed 4 bases from V and 6 bases from J, with 7 bases in between. The CDR3 spans 13 residues. The CDR3 sequence is CASSSRTNSPLHF. The CDR3 region has the DNA TGTGCCAGCAGCTCCCGGACTAATTCACCCCTCCACTTT.

To note about this clonotype: A much larger clonotype is one base distant, so this may be a read error. The chain employs TRBV7-3 and TRBJ2-2; possible D gene TRBD2, 5 bases. Germline CDR1 reads SGHTA; CDR2 reads FQGTGA. Trimming removed 1 base from V and 4 bases from J, with 19 bases in between. This CDR3 spans 18 amino acids. The CDR3 DNA follows: TGTGCCAGCAGCTTAAATAAATGGCGGGCTCATCGCACCGGGGAGCTGTTTTTT. The encoded protein is CASSLNKWRAHRTGELFF.